This T cell receptor (beta chain) was identified in a study of blood T cell repertoires in COVID-19. TCRdb's copy holds only in-frame clones and misses some; the assay was immunoSEQ multiplex PCR. This table has 35,000 to 45,000 clones, about nine tenths appearing once. The sequenced sample was peripheral blood. This clonotype was sampled from a man in his sixties with acute or convalescent COVID-19.

The CDR3 DNA is TGTGCCAGCAGAGGGAGTGGAAACATTCAGTACTTC. This sequence encodes CASRGSGNIQYF. This rearrangement joins TRBV28 to TRBJ2-4; possibly TRBD2 for D (5 bases). The V gene's germline CDR1 is MDHEN and CDR2 SYDVKM. V was shortened by 6 bases and J by 6 bases, with 9 bases between the two germline ends. This CDR3 spans 12 amino acids.